Following are 21 T cell receptor beta chains from one sample sequenced in a study of T cell responses to AZD1222 COVID-19 vaccine (dated by TCRdb to about 2021). The sample's time point, from its label and the paper: baseline before first vaccination. The library was built by means of the immunoSEQ multiplex PCR assay. In its TCRdb copy, this immuneACCESS table keeps in-frame sequences only and misses some clones. Where compared with another copy, unresolved V genes explain less than half of these, and the others have no known cause. Here the sample has around 120,000 clones; approximately 92% occur a single time. Together, the top ten hold 14% of the sample. Sequenced here: peripheral blood, sampled on day 0 of AZD1222 vaccination. These receptors all stem from an adult in good health.

Notes on this clone: The same CDR3 can be traced to other DNA sequences in this sample. The V and J genes are TRBV11-2 and TRBJ1-1, with unresolved D. Germline V gives CDR1 SGHAT, CDR2 FQNNGV. The CDR3 extends over 12 amino acids. V was clipped by 1 base and J by 2 bases, with 2 bases between them. CDR3 residues: CASSLANTEAFF. CDR3 nucleotide sequence: TGTGCCAGCAGCTTAGCCAACACTGAAGCTTTCTTT.

The CDR3 loop reads CASSLLEGRISGNTIYF. The CDR3 coding sequence is TGTGCCAGCAGCTTATTAGAGGGACGGATCTCTGGAAACACCATATATTTT. V and J are TRBV7-2 and TRBJ1-3, with TRBD1 as a possible D gene (5 bases). There are 17 residues in the CDR3. Trimming pared 2 bases from V and 0 bases from J, leaving 14 bases between. Germline CDR1 and CDR2: SGHTA and FQGNSA.

The CDR3 protein is CASSQDFDRRHPLGLAFF. The CDR3 DNA is TGTGCCAGCAGCCAAGATTTCGATAGGCGTCATCCTCTCGGCTTAGCTTTCTTT. The V gene is TRBV3-1 (or the pseudogene TRBV3-2), the J gene TRBJ1-1, with D unclear. The germline V gene has CDR1 LGHDT and CDR2 YNNKEL (reference sequence). The CDR3 totals 18 residues. Trimming stripped 0 bases from V and 10 bases from J, with 27 bases between.

The rearrangement links TRBV19 to TRBJ2-1; D is unresolved. The V gene's germline CDR1 is LNHDA and CDR2 SQIVND (reference sequence). The CDR3 consists of 15 residues. V was clipped by 6 bases and J by 6 bases, with 18 bases between them. In DNA form, the CDR3 reads TGTGCCAGTAGCCCGAGCCGGATCTTTGTCAATGAGCAGTTCTTC. As protein: CASSPSRIFVNEQFF.

This chain links TRBV6-2 or TRBV6-3 with TRBJ2-7; D not certain. Trimming cost V 5 bases and J 5 bases, with 10 bases left between them. This CDR3 has 12 amino acids. CDR1 and CDR2 (germline): MNHEY, SVGEGT. CDR3 residues: CASSLGPHEQYF. The DNA of the CDR3 is TGTGCCAGCAGTCTAGGGCCGCACGAGCAGTACTTC.

CDR3 nucleotides: TGTGCCAGCAGTGTAGGGGCTGGAAACACCATATATTTT. Encoded protein: CASSVGAGNTIYF. V and J are TRBV11-3 and TRBJ1-3, with D perhaps matching TRBD1 (5 bases). This CDR3 has 13 amino acids. CDR1 is SGHNT, CDR2 YENEEA, per germline. V lost 6 bases and J 2 bases, leaving 8 bases between the germline ends.

The chain uses TRBV5-6 and TRBJ1-4, with a tentative D call TRBD1 (5 bases). The CDR3 covers 16 residues. Germline CDR1 reads SGHDT; CDR2 reads YYEEEE. With 2 bases removed from V and 8 bases from J, the gap between germline ends came to 19 bases. CDR3 in DNA: TGTGCCAGCAGCTTCTCTTTTGGGGGGTCAAACGAAAAACTGTTTTTT. Translating gives CASSFSFGGSNEKLFF.

V is TRBV11-3 and J is TRBJ1-1; a possible D gene is TRBD1 (5 bases). The length of the CDR3 is 14 residues. V gave up 0 bases and J gave up 1 base, with 6 bases separating them. The germline V gene encodes CDR1 SGHNT and CDR2 YENEEA. The chain's CDR3 is CASSLDGQNTEAFF. CDR3 DNA sequence: TGTGCCAGCAGCTTAGATGGACAGAACACTGAAGCTTTCTTT. The complete variable domain, with remaining parts taken from reference TRBV11-3 and TRBJ1-1, reads EAGVVQSPRYKIIEKKQPVAFWCNPISGHNTLYWYLQNLGQGPELLIRYENEEAVDDSQLPKDRFSAERLKGVDSTLKIQPAELGDSAVYLCASSLDGQNTEAFFGQGTRLTVV.

The gene calls are TRBV3-1 (or the pseudogene TRBV3-2) and TRBJ1-6; no clear D gene. The length of the CDR3 is 15 residues. Germline V lookup: CDR1 LGHDT, CDR2 YNNKEL (reference sequence). Trimming pared 0 bases from V and 7 bases from J, leaving 10 bases between. CDR3 region: CASSQDWQVNSPLHF. As DNA, the CDR3 is TGTGCCAGCAGCCAAGATTGGCAGGTGAATTCACCCCTCCACTTT.

There are a few counts of this clone. The chain is built from TRBV27 and TRBJ1-5, with D perhaps TRBD1 (5 bases). Deletions cut 7 bases from V and 1 base from J, with 11 bases between. Germline V gene lookup returns CDR1 MNHEY and CDR2 SMNVEV (reference sequence). The CDR3 contains 14 residues. In DNA, the CDR3 is TGTGCCAGCATTATCCGGGACAGCAATCAGCCCCAGCATTTT. Encoded protein: CASIIRDSNQPQHF.

The chain uses TRBV7-2 and TRBJ2-3; D is unclear. This CDR3 is 13 amino acids long. The germline V gene encodes CDR1 SGHTA and CDR2 FQGNSA. The V gene lost 4 bases and the J gene lost 6 bases, with 11 bases spanning the gap. This CDR3 is CASSSYFEDTQYF. In DNA form, the CDR3 reads TGTGCCAGCAGCTCCTATTTTGAGGATACGCAGTATTTT.

The chain links TRBV9 to TRBJ1-5; weak D call: TRBD1 (6 bases). Trimming stripped 4 bases from V and 0 bases from J, with 8 bases between. Germline V gives CDR1 SGDLS, CDR2 YYNGEE. The CDR3 extends over 14 amino acids. The CDR3 nucleotides read TGTGCCAGCAGCCAGGGGCCTAGCAATCAGCCCCAGCATTTT. The encoded protein is CASSQGPSNQPQHF.

This chain joins TRBV28 and TRBJ2-1, with D uncertain. The CDR3 is 12 residues long. V was trimmed by 7 bases and J by 6 bases, leaving 10 bases between them. CDR1 is MDHEN and CDR2 is SYDVKM in the germline V gene. CDR3 amino acids: CASKGFPNEQFF. The CDR3 DNA follows: TGTGCCAGCAAGGGCTTTCCCAATGAGCAGTTCTTC. Drawing the rest from reference TRBV28 and TRBJ2-1, the complete variable domain is DVKVTQSSRYLVKRTGEKVFLECVQDMDHENMFWYRQDPGLGLRLIYFSYDVKMKEKGDIPEGYSVSREKKERFSLILESASTNQTSMYLCASKGFPNEQFFGPGTRLTVL.

V and J are TRBV7-9 and TRBJ1-1; D perhaps matches TRBD1 (5 bases). The CDR3 contains 18 residues. V lost 2 bases to trimming and J lost 2 bases, with 21 bases between them. The germline gives CDR1 SEHNR, CDR2 FQNEAQ (reference sequence). CDR3 in DNA: TGTGCCAGCAGCTTATCTCCTTCGATGACAGTTATCAACACTGAAGCTTTCTTT. Translated, it gives CASSLSPSMTVINTEAFF. Using reference TRBV7-9 and TRBJ1-1 for the parts outside the CDR3, the full variable domain is DTGVSQNPRHKITKRGQNVTFRCDPISEHNRLYWYRQTLGQGPEFLTYFQNEAQLEKSRLLSDRFSAERPKGSFSTLEIQRTEQGDSAMYLCASSLSPSMTVINTEAFFGQGTRLTVV.

The sample holds one count of this clone. The V and J genes are TRBV25-1 and TRBJ1-1; D remains unclear. CDR1 MGHDK and CDR2 SYGVNS come from the germline V gene. V lost 3 bases and J lost 1, with 12 bases in between. The CDR3 spans 15 residues. As DNA, the CDR3 is TGTGCCAGCAGTGATTCCACAGCGTGGAACACTGAAGCTTTCTTT. This gives the protein CASSDSTAWNTEAFF.

The chain is built from TRBV15 and TRBJ1-4, with a weak D call TRBD1 (5 bases). Deletions cut 0 bases from V and 8 bases from J, with 13 bases between. This CDR3 is built from 15 residues. The germline V gene has CDR1 LNHNV and CDR2 YYDKDF (reference sequence). CDR3 nucleotides: TGTGCCACCAGCAGAGATGACAGTAAAAGGGAAAAACTGTTTTTT. Amino acid sequence: CATSRDDSKREKLFF.

The V and J genes are TRBV4-1 and TRBJ1-2; tentatively, D is TRBD1 (5 bases). V was clipped by 5 bases and J by 4 bases, with 8 bases between them. The CDR3 runs to 12 residues. Germline V gene data show CDR1 as MGHRA and CDR2 as YSYEKL. CDR3 DNA sequence: TGCGCCAGCAGCGGGACGGGCTATGGCTACACCTTC. This gives the protein CASSGTGYGYTF.

V and J are TRBV6-1 and TRBJ1-2; the match to TRBD1 covers 9 bases. The V gene's germline CDR1 is MNHNS and CDR2 SASEGT. With V trimmed by 3 bases and J by 7 bases, 6 bases remained unmatched. This CDR3 has 14 amino acids. CDR3 sequence (DNA): TGTGCCAGCAGTGACGGGGGACAGGGCTTTGGCTACACCTTC. Translating it yields CASSDGGQGFGYTF.

V gene TRBV28 combines with J gene TRBJ2-3; TRBD1 might be the D (6 bases). This CDR3 has 18 residues. The germline V and J ends were trimmed by 1 base and 2 bases, with 19 bases remaining between them. Germline V gene data show CDR1 as MDHEN and CDR2 as SYDVKM. In nucleotides, the CDR3 is TGTGCCAGCAGTTTATCCCTGTTCAGGGGCCGGGACACAGATACGCAGTATTTT. It codes for CASSLSLFRGRDTDTQYF.

The chain carries TRBV5-1 and TRBJ2-1; TRBD2 matches at 7 bases. The CDR3 extends over 16 amino acids. V was clipped by 4 bases and J by 6 bases; unmatched bases: 13. Germline CDR1 SGHRS, CDR2 YFSETQ. As DNA, the CDR3 is TGCGCCAGCAGCCCCCCGGCGGCGGGAGTCGTCAATGAGCAGTTCTTC. This encodes CASSPPAAGVVNEQFF.

This chain uses TRBV6-2 or TRBV6-3 with TRBJ2-1, with 8 nucleotides matching TRBD2. This CDR3 is built from 16 residues. The germline gives CDR1 MNHEY, CDR2 SVGEGT. Trimming took 2 bases from V and 2 from J; bases not matched to a gene: 5. CDR3 sequence: CASSYDQRGTYNEQFF. The DNA of the CDR3 is TGTGCCAGCAGTTACGATCAGCGGGGGACCTACAATGAGCAGTTCTTC.